Listed here are 22 T cell receptor beta chains from one sample, sequenced in a study of tumor and adjacent non-tumor tissue in lung cancer. The library came from three nested PCR rounds adapted from ARM-PCR protocols. TCRdb called the multiplex PCR reads again in MiXCR, with one record for every CDR3 protein. The data show under 95,000 distinct CDR3 sequences, with about 66% seen just once and approximately 15% held by the top ten. This sample's RNA came from whole unsorted tissue. Sequencing input: lung tumor tissue. Receptor source: a man in his 70s with non-small cell lung cancer.

The CDR3 sequence is CSVVSGTSHNEQFF. For the CDR3, the DNA is TGCAGCGTCGTATCCGGGACTAGCCACAATGAGCAGTTCTTC. The chain is built from TRBV29-1 and TRBJ2-1; TRBD2 agrees at 9 bases. Looked up from germline, CDR1 is SQVTM and CDR2 is ANQGSEA. V gave up 6 bases and J gave up 5 bases; unmatched junction bases: 8. The CDR3 loop spans 14 amino acids.

A few counts support this clonotype. One junction end does not reproduce the germline sequence, and a read error may be involved. The gene calls are TRBV28 and TRBJ2-7; unclear D gene. Germline loops: CDR1 MDHEN, CDR2 SYDVKM. This CDR3 contains 12 residues. This CDR3 is CASSFSTYKQYF. CDR3 nucleotides: TGTGCCAGCAGTTTCTCCACCTACAAGCAATACTTC.

As to this clonotype: Sequence at one end of the junction differs from germline and may be a read error. V is TRBV20-1 and J is TRBJ2-7, with 12 positions matching TRBD2. Germline-derived CDR1 and CDR2 are DFQATT and SNEGSKA (reference sequence). The CDR3 loop spans 14 amino acids. In nucleotides, the CDR3 is TGCAGTGTGAGGACTAGCGGGATAACCTACGAACAGTACTTC. Its translation: CSVRTSGITYEQYF.

Comment on this clonotype: No conserved phenylalanine or tryptophan ends this CDR3, so it is likely a read error. The rearrangement uses TRBV12-3 or TRBV12-4 and TRBJ2-6; D unresolved. The CDR3 is 16 amino acids. Trimming shortened V by 5 bases and J by 0 bases, and 11 bases separated the two germline ends. The CDR3 reads CASSPDLNSGANVLTS. The CDR3 DNA sequence: TGTGCCAGCAGTCCGGACCTGAACTCTGGGGCCAACGTCCTGACTTCC.

A word on this clonotype: A much more abundant neighbour one base away suggests this may be a read error. The rearrangement links TRBV10-3 to TRBJ2-7; TRBD2 matches 8 bases. V lost 5 bases and J lost 3; bases outside the gene matches: 6. Per the germline V gene, CDR1 is ENHRY and CDR2 is SYGVKD. This CDR3 has 14 amino acids. This chain's CDR3 is CAISLPAGDYEQYF. The CDR3 DNA follows: TGTGCCATCAGTTTACCAGCGGGAGACTACGAGCAGTACTTC.

This chain connects TRBV11-2 to TRBJ2-2, with D perhaps matching TRBD1 or TRBD2 (5 bases each). Germline V CDR1 and CDR2: SGHAT, FQNNGV. The V end was cut by 6 bases, the J end by 0 bases, with 8 bases between. The CDR3 consists of 14 residues. In DNA form, the CDR3 reads TGTGCCAGCAGATCGGGGCCGAACACCGGGGAGCTGTTTTTT. It specifies CASRSGPNTGELFF.

Points on this clonotype: A junction end diverges from the germline sequence, so it may reflect a read error. The chain combines TRBV5-1 with TRBJ1-5; possibly TRBD1 for D (5 bases). CDR1 SGHRS and CDR2 YFSETQ come from the germline V gene. The CDR3 runs to 14 residues. CDR3: CASSLGDAAQPQDF. CDR3 coding DNA: TGCGCCAGCAGCTTAGGGGACGCGGCTCAGCCCCAGGATTTT. The full variable domain, completed using reference TRBV5-1 and TRBJ1-5, is KAGVTQTPRYLIKTRGQQVTLSCSPISGHRSVSWYQQTPGQGLQFLFEYFSETQRNKGNFPGRFSGRQFSNSRSEMNVSTLELGDSALYLCASSLGDAAQPQDFGDGTRLSIL.

This chain uses TRBV11-2 with TRBJ2-7; perhaps TRBD2 as D (6 bases). The CDR3 totals 14 residues. V was clipped by 6 bases and J by 3 bases, with 15 bases between them. CDR1 and CDR2 from the germline V gene are SGHAT and FQNNGV. This CDR3 is CASSVLAVGYEQYF. In DNA, the CDR3 is TGTGCCAGCAGTGTCTTAGCGGTAGGCTACGAGCAGTACTTC. Full variable domain (remainder filled in from reference TRBV11-2 and TRBJ2-7): EAGVAQSPRYKIIEKRQSVAFWCNPISGHATLYWYQQILGQGPKLLIQFQNNGVVDDSQLPKDRFSAERLKGVDSTLKIQPAKLEDSAVYLCASSVLAVGYEQYFGPGTRLTVT.

The sample holds one count of this clonotype. Its ends do not fully match the called genes, so a read error is possible. This CDR3 reads CANSLGRATRNTIYF. The CDR3 DNA reads TGTGCCAACAGCCTAGGAAGGGCTACTAGAAACACCATATATTTT. The chain couples TRBV11-2 to TRBJ1-3; D uncertain. The CDR3 has 15 residues. Looked up from germline, CDR1 is SGHAT and CDR2 is FQNNGV. The whole variable domain, filled in from reference TRBV11-2 and TRBJ1-3, reads EAGVAQSPRYKIIEKRQSVAFWCNPISGHATLYWYQQILGQGPKLLIQFQNNGVVDDSQLPKDRFSAERLKGVDSTLKIQPAKLEDSAVYLCANSLGRATRNTIYFGEGSWLTVV.

In regard to this clonotype: A much more abundant neighbour one base away suggests this may be a read error. The chain couples TRBV20-1 to TRBJ2-7; no reliable D call. There are 14 residues in the CDR3. In germline, CDR1 is DFQATT, CDR2 SNEGSKA (reference sequence). CDR3 region: CSARDISFSYERYF. The CDR3 DNA reads as TGCAGTGCTAGAGATATATCCTTTTCCTACGAGCGGTACTTC.

The V gene is TRBV4-2, the J gene TRBJ2-7; D ambiguous. The CDR3 extends over 15 amino acids. Trimming pared 5 bases from V and 7 bases from J, leaving 21 bases between. CDR1 is LGHNA and CDR2 is YNFKEQ in the germline V gene. The CDR3 nucleotides are TGTGCCAGCAGCACTCCTATAGGGAACTCGTATGAGCAGTACTTC. Translating it yields CASSTPIGNSYEQYF.

This clonotype was counted between two and nine times. One end of the junction is discordant with germline, which a read error may explain. As DNA, the CDR3 is TGCGCCAGCGGGGCAGGGGCTTTAGACACCGGGGAGCTGTTTTTT. Translating it yields CASGAGALDTGELFF. The gene calls are TRBV11-3 and TRBJ2-2; D may be TRBD2 (7 bases). The CDR3 is 15 residues long. The V gene's germline CDR1 is SGHNT and CDR2 YENEEA.

The rearrangement links TRBV6-6 to TRBJ2-1; no firm D call. With 8 bases removed from V and 4 bases from J, the gap between germline ends came to 18 bases. Germline CDR1 reads MNHNY; CDR2 reads SVGAGI (reference sequence). The CDR3 has 15 amino acids. CDR3 residues: CASYYLAGLYNEQFF. For the CDR3, the DNA is TGTGCCAGCTATTACTTGGCAGGATTATACAATGAGCAGTTCTTC.

Note on this clonotype: A much larger clone differs from this one at a single base, so this may be a read error. The genes are TRBV20-1 and TRBJ1-2; D gene ambiguous. Germline loops: CDR1 DFQATT, CDR2 SNEGSKA (reference sequence). V gave up 5 bases and J gave up 4 bases, with 20 bases separating them. The CDR3 sequence is 15 residues long. In DNA form, the CDR3 reads TGCAGTGCTGGAATCTCAGGAGGGCTGGGCTATGGCTACACCTTC. Amino acid sequence: CSAGISGGLGYGYTF.

Turning to this clonotype: The junction differs from germline at one of its ends, possibly a read error. The genes are TRBV29-1 and TRBJ2-1; 11 nucleotides match TRBD2. CDR3 length equals 17 residues. Germline CDR1 SQVTM, CDR2 ANQGSEA. This CDR3 is CSVRGLAAESSYNEQFF. The DNA for the CDR3 is TGCAGCGTTAGGGGACTAGCGGCTGAGAGCTCCTACAATGAGCAATTCTTC.

This clonotype has more than one count but fewer than ten. It may be a read error: a sequence one base away is much more abundant. The gene calls are TRBV5-1 and TRBJ1-1, with D hard to call. The CDR3 loop spans 13 amino acids. Per germline, CDR1 SGHRS and CDR2 YFSETQ. The CDR3 spells CAGSFTVNTEAFF. CDR3 bases: TGCGCCGGCAGCTTTACGGTGAACACTGAAGCTTTCTTT. Based on the CDR3 plus reference TRBV5-1 and TRBJ1-1, the full variable domain is KAGVTQTPRYLIKTRGQQVTLSCSPISGHRSVSWYQQTPGQGLQFLFEYFSETQRNKGNFPGRFSGRQFSNSRSEMNVSTLELGDSALYLCAGSFTVNTEAFFGQGTRLTVV.

About this clonotype itself: No conserved phenylalanine or tryptophan ends this CDR3, so it is likely a read error. No DNA is shown, since the ends of the CDR3 on it are uncertain; the CDR3 is the one TCRdb lists. The chain is built from TRBV5-4 and TRBJ2-1; the D segment call TRBD1 is taken from the table without a DNA check. Looked up from germline, CDR1 is SGHNT and CDR2 is YYREEE (reference sequence). The CDR3 numbers 15 amino acids, ends counted. This chain's CDR3 is CASSAQGYTGQQQFL.

Comments on this clonotype: Sequence at one end of the junction differs from germline and may be a read error. V and J are TRBV6-1 and TRBJ2-5; possibly TRBD2 for D (6 bases). The CDR3 has 16 residues. Germline V CDR1 and CDR2: MNHNS, SASEGT. The CDR3 spells CASNEIASALQETPYF. In DNA, the CDR3 is TGTGCCAGCAATGAAATTGCTAGCGCTCTCCAAGAGACCCCGTACTTC.

This rearrangement joins TRBV6-6 to TRBJ2-7; TRBD1 is a possible D gene (6 bases). The CDR3 extends over 15 amino acids. With 11 bases removed from V and 10 bases from J, the gap between germline ends came to 30 bases. CDR1 MNHNY and CDR2 SVGAGI come from the germline V gene (reference sequence). The CDR3 reads CAVGGSVTSIWEQYF. In DNA form, the CDR3 reads TGTGCCGTAGGGGGAAGTGTAACTTCCATCTGGGAACAGTACTTC.

As for this clonotype: This CDR3 fails to terminate in the conserved phenylalanine or tryptophan, so it likely reflects a read error. The CDR3 loop is CASSPGVGGYNEQFL. The CDR3 DNA reads TGTGCCAGCAGCCCGGGGGTGGGAGGTTACAATGAGCAGTTCTTA. The chain has TRBV11-2 and TRBJ2-1; perhaps TRBD2 as D (6 bases). Trimming removed 5 bases from V and 4 bases from J, with 15 bases in between. Looked up from germline, CDR1 is SGHAT and CDR2 is FQNNGV. This CDR3 contains 15 residues.

The CDR3: CASSFGTSGGYYEQYF. The CDR3, as DNA: TGTGCCAGCAGTTTTGGGACTAGCGGGGGGTACTACGAGCAGTACTTC. The chain carries TRBV28 and TRBJ2-7; TRBD2 aligns across 15 bases. The CDR3 is 16 residues long. Looked up from germline, CDR1 is MDHEN and CDR2 is SYDVKM. Germline trimming cut 3 bases from V and 3 bases from J; bases unmatched to any gene: 3.

This clonotype was observed at least ten times. The chain recombines TRBV5-6 with TRBJ2-1; D is possibly TRBD1 (6 bases). The germline CDR1 and CDR2 sequences are SGHDT and YYEEEE. Trimming shortened V by 1 base and J by 4 bases, and 12 bases separated the two germline ends. The CDR3 has 15 residues. Written as DNA, the CDR3 is TGTGCCAGCAGCTTGCCGCAGGGGTCATACAATGAGCAGTTCTTC. Amino acid sequence: CASSLPQGSYNEQFF. Together with reference TRBV5-6 and TRBJ2-1, the CDR3 gives the full variable domain: DAGVTQSPTHLIKTRGQQVTLRCSPKSGHDTVSWYQQALGQGPQFIFQYYEEEERQRGNFPDRFSGHQFPNYSSELNVNALLLGDSALYLCASSLPQGSYNEQFFGPGTRLTVL.